This T cell receptor (beta chain) emerged from a study of a mutant IDH1 vaccine in newly diagnosed glioma. Note on this clone: The antigen is unknown. The same CDR3 is also encoded by other DNA sequences in this sample.

Regarding time point: week 35, safety follow-up. A 20-mer mutant IDH1 peptide at 300 ug was injected subcutaneously with topical imiquimod. Profiling relied on immunoSEQ multiplex PCR, and the TCRdb table lists in-frame clones only, not all of them. The table has tens of thousands of clones, about four fifths seen once; the top ten hold 5% to 7%. Per the germline V gene, CDR1 is SEHNR and CDR2 is FQNEAQ (reference sequence). V lost 5 bases and J lost 5; bases outside the gene matches: 4. CDR3 size: 15 residues. This chain joins TRBV7-9 and TRBJ2-5, with TRBD2 matching 14 bases. The sequence was collected from a man in his forties with glioma. This specimen was PBMCs, taken from a glioma patient whose treatment included an IDH1 peptide vaccine. The CDR3 is CASSPGLAGGETQYF. The CDR3 DNA reads as TGTGCCAGCAGCCCCGGACTAGCGGGGGGCGAGACCCAGTACTTC.